One T cell receptor (beta chain) is described in this entry. This table comes from immunoSEQ multiplex PCR, and its TCRdb copy is limited to in-frame clones, with some not included. The table shows about 78,000 clones, with roughly nine tenths occurring only once. The data were obtained in a study of OX40 agonist ivuxolimab in advanced cancers. The CDR3 consists of 15 residues. Germline assignment: CDR1 SGDLS and CDR2 YYNGEE. V was shortened by 2 bases and J by 1 base, with 12 bases between the two germline ends. This rearrangement joins TRBV9 to TRBJ1-1; D not certain. This clonotype was obtained from an adult with an advanced solid tumor such as melanoma, head and neck, liver or kidney cancer. The sequencing here drew on CD4+ or CD8+ T cells sorted from blood, taken in a trial of the OX40 agonist ivuxolimab. The CDR3 sequence is CASSVRPGKNTEAFF. CDR3 DNA sequence: TGTGCCAGCAGCGTCCGCCCAGGCAAGAACACTGAAGCTTTCTTT. Filled out from reference TRBV9 and TRBJ1-1, the complete variable domain reads DSGVTQTPKHLITATGQRVTLRCSPRSGDLSVYWYQQSLDQGLQFLIQYYNGEERAKGNILERFSAQQFPDLHSELNLSSLELGDSALYFCASSVRPGKNTEAFFGQGTRLTVV.